These T cell receptor beta chains were read from a single sample in a study of T cell clonotyping in hematopoietic cell transplantation. Sequencing used immunoSEQ multiplex PCR; TCRdb keeps in-frame clones, though not all of them. The sample lists some 30,000 clones, almost 96% occurring once. Sequencing used peripheral blood mononuclear cells. The receptor set was obtained from a man aged 50 to 59 in good health. Some clones in this sample may be carry-over from other donors' samples. Each CDR3 is given with its conserved first and last residue. The D gene is left open where the match is weak. Only part of the rows carry a size: once, few, many, or a class if the clone is expanded.

size | D | J | V | DNA | CDR3
once | TRBD2 | TRBJ2-7 | TRBV7-2 | TGTGCCAGCAGCCGAGGACTAGCGGTCGCGACTTACGAGCAGTACTTC | CASSRGLAVATYEQYF
. | TRBD1 | TRBJ1-2 | TRBV27 | TGTGCCAGCAGTTTAGGGACAGGGTTTGGCTATGGCTACACCTTC | CASSLGTGFGYGYTF
. | . | TRBJ2-7 | TRBV10-3 | TGTGCCATCAGTGAGGGGGGATGGCGCTACGAGCAGTACTTC | CAISEGGWRYEQYF
. | . | TRBJ1-3 | TRBV9 | TGTGCCAGCAGCGCTACCCACTCAGGGGTTTACTCTGGAAACACCATATATTTT | CASSATHSGVYSGNTIYF
. | . | TRBJ2-2 | TRBV11-2 | TGTGCCAGCAGCTTAGGAACAGGCACCGGGGAGCTGTTTTTT | CASSLGTGTGELFF
. | . | TRBJ1-1 | TRBV18 | TGTGCCAGCTCACAAGGCATTAACACTGAAGCTTTCTTT | CASSQGINTEAFF
. | . | TRBJ1-1 | TRBV7-2 | TGTGCCAGCAAGAAGGACGGCCGGAACACTGAAGCTTTCTTT | CASKKDGRNTEAFF
. | . | TRBJ1-2 | TRBV10-3 | TGTGCCATCAGTGAGTCGAGGGTCGGCTACACCTTC | CAISESRVGYTF
. | TRBD1 | TRBJ1-2 | TRBV5-4 | TGTGCCAGCAGCCCGGGGACAGGGGGCTATGGCTACACCTTC | CASSPGTGGYGYTF
. | . | TRBJ1-4 | TRBV30 | TGTGCCTGGAGTGTACGGGGCAGGATGGGTGAAAAACTGTTTTTT | CAWSVRGRMGEKLFF
. | TRBD1 | TRBJ2-7 | TRBV7-6 | TGTGCCAGCAGCTTAGTTTCTGGTGACAGGGACGAGCAGTACTTC | CASSLVSGDRDEQYF
. | TRBD1 | TRBJ1-2 | TRBV5-1 | TGCGCCAGCAGCCCGGACAGGGCTTTCTATGGCTACACCTTC | CASSPDRAFYGYTF
. | . | TRBJ1-6 | TRBV2 | TGTGCCAGCAGTGGAGAACAGGGTCACCCCATAATAAATTCACCCCTCCACTTT | CASSGEQGHPIINSPLHF
. | TRBD1 | TRBJ1-6 | TRBV4-3 | TGCGCCAGCAGCCGAGAACAGGGGGCAATGGGTAATTCACCCCTCCACTTT | CASSREQGAMGNSPLHF
. | TRBD1 | TRBJ1-6 | TRBV30 | TGTGCCTCCAAGGGACAGGGAAATTCACCCCTCCACTTT | CASKGQGNSPLHF
. | . | TRBJ1-1 | TRBV6-5 | TGTGCCAGCAGTTACTCATCGTCCCGGGAGACTGAAGCTTTCTTT | CASSYSSSRETEAFF
. | . | TRBJ2-1 | TRBV30 | TGTGCCTGGAGTCGGCAGGGTCTCAATGAGCAGTTCTTC | CAWSRQGLNEQFF
. | . | TRBJ1-2 | TRBV7-2 | TGTGCCAGCAGCTTAGGTATCGCTAACTATGGCTACACCTTC | CASSLGIANYGYTF
. | . | TRBJ2-2 | TRBV19 | TGTGCCAGTAGTCGGGCAGGGAACACCGGGGAGCTGTTTTTT | CASSRAGNTGELFF
. | . | TRBJ1-2 | TRBV30 | TGTGCCTGGTCCTATAGGGAGGGCTATGGCTACACCTTC | CAWSYREGYGYTF
. | . | TRBJ1-1 | TRBV14 | TGTGCCAGCAGCCAAGGCCTCGGGGGGAGGACTGAAGCTTTCTTT | CASSQGLGGRTEAFF
. | . | TRBJ2-7 | TRBV30 | TGTGCCTGGAGTTTCACAGGGTACGAGCAGTACTTC | CAWSFTGYEQYF
. | . | TRBJ2-7 | TRBV2 | TGTGCCAGCAGGGAGCGTGAGGACGAGCAGTACTTC | CASREREDEQYF
. | TRBD1 | TRBJ2-7 | TRBV9 | TGTGCCAGCAGCGGAGGACAGGGCCGCCCCTACGAGCAGTACTTC | CASSGGQGRPYEQYF
. | . | TRBJ1-2 | TRBV7-2 | TGTGCCAGCAGCTTAGCGGGGACCTATGGCTACACCTTC | CASSLAGTYGYTF
. | . | TRBJ2-7 | TRBV5-1 | TGCGCCAGCAGCTTGGGGGGTAGGGCCTACGAGCAGTACTTC | CASSLGGRAYEQYF